This passage covers 12 T cell receptor beta chains from one sample sequenced in a study of T-cell reconstitution after alpha-beta-depleted transplantation in children. Unique molecular identifiers were built into the TCRbeta library. One entry per CDR3 protein, called by TCRdb with MiXCR from the PCR reads. The sample consists of hundreds of thousands of distinct CDR3 sequences, roughly a tenth of them appearing once. The specimen was PBMCs, collected before TCRalphabeta/CD19-depleted stem cell transplant. These receptors were taken from a child in the first two years of life with acute myeloid leukemia, due to receive a stem cell transplant.

At least ten counts were recorded for this clonotype. The V call is TRBV5-1, the J call TRBJ2-5; 8 bases map to TRBD1. CDR3 length: 15 residues. The trim removed 4 bases at V and 5 bases at J, leaving 10 bases unmatched. From germline, CDR1 is SGHRS and CDR2 YFSETQ. CDR3 region: CASSAVQGAQETQYF. CDR3 nucleotides: TGCGCCAGCAGCGCTGTTCAGGGGGCGCAGGAGACCCAGTACTTC.

This clonotype showed up just a few times. This chain uses TRBV5-6 with TRBJ2-1; D is possibly TRBD1 (6 bases). V dropped 1 base and J dropped 6 bases, with 8 bases sitting between them. Germline CDR1 SGHDT, CDR2 YYEEEE. This CDR3 spans 13 amino acids. CDR3: CASSLPGVNEQFF. CDR3 bases: TGTGCCAGCAGCTTGCCAGGGGTCAATGAGCAGTTCTTC.

This chain connects TRBV6-5 to TRBJ2-2; the D is unclear. Germline values: CDR1 MNHEY, CDR2 SVGAGI. Trimming removed 7 bases from V and 5 bases from J, with 17 bases in between. There are 15 residues in the CDR3. The CDR3 DNA sequence: TGTGCCAGCAAAGGGCCAAGAGGTGGGACCGGGGAGCTGTTTTTT. Amino acid sequence: CASKGPRGGTGELFF.

This clonotype has ten or more counts. This chain uses TRBV27 with TRBJ2-3; TRBD1 matches 9 bases. V dropped 0 bases and J dropped 7; count of bases not matched to a gene: 5. Per the germline V gene, CDR1 is MNHEY and CDR2 is SMNVEV (reference sequence). The CDR3 has 15 amino acids. CDR3 amino acids: CASSLSGQGSNTQYF. The CDR3 coding sequence is TGTGCCAGCAGTTTATCCGGACAGGGGTCTAATACGCAGTATTTT.

This clonotype was detected ten times or more. J is TRBJ2-3 and V is TRBV7-9; D unclear. Germline V CDR1 and CDR2: SEHNR, FQNEAQ (reference sequence). Between the trimmed V and J ends, which lost 0 bases and 13 bases, there was a span of 11 bases. The CDR3 covers 12 residues. The CDR3 DNA is TGTGCCAGCAGCTTAGCGAGTAAGGAGAAGTATTTT. Its protein product is CASSLASKEKYF. Complete variable domain (other parts from reference TRBV7-9 and TRBJ2-3): DTGVSQNPRHKITKRGQNVTFRCDPISEHNRLYWYRQTLGQGPEFLTYFQNEAQLEKSRLLSDRFSAERPKGSFSTLEIQRTEQGDSAMYLCASSLASKEKYFGPGTRLTVL.

This clonotype was detected many times. The gene calls are TRBV20-1 and TRBJ2-1; maybe TRBD2 (6 bases). CDR1 and CDR2 (germline): DFQATT, SNEGSKA (reference sequence). V was pared by 1 base and J by 0 bases, with 13 bases between. CDR3 length: 16 residues. The CDR3 protein is CSARATLAFSYNEQFF. In nucleotides, the CDR3 is TGCAGTGCTAGAGCGACACTAGCTTTCTCCTACAATGAGCAGTTCTTC.

In the case of this clonotype: The junction does not match germline at one end; this may be a read error. The chain uses TRBV7-2 and TRBJ2-3, with TRBD2 matching over 10 bases. CDR1 and CDR2 from the germline V gene are SGHTA and FQGNSA. CDR3 length: 14 residues. The CDR3 protein is CACSLGLAADTQYF. CDR3 in DNA: TGTGCCTGCAGCCTCGGACTAGCGGCAGATACGCAGTATTTT.

In this sample, this clonotype turned up many times. CDR3 sequence: CASSLAGTGANYEQYF. The CDR3 DNA follows: TGCGCCAGCAGCCTAGCCGGGACAGGAGCGAACTACGAGCAGTACTTC. The J gene is TRBJ2-7, the V gene TRBV5-1; 8 nucleotides agree with TRBD1. J was trimmed by 3 bases and V by 4 bases; bases with no gene match: 12. CDR1 is SGHRS and CDR2 is YFSETQ in the germline V gene. The CDR3 has 16 amino acids.

On this clonotype itself: This may be a read error, as it is one base from a much larger clone. The V and J genes are TRBV6-2 or TRBV6-3 and TRBJ2-3, with 7 nucleotides matching TRBD2. The CDR3 is 12 residues long. Germline CDR1 and CDR2: MNHEY and SVGEGT. For the CDR3, the DNA is TGTGCCAGCAGTTCGGGGGGAGATACGAAGTATTTT. Translating it yields CASSSGGDTKYF.

The sample holds a few counts of this clonotype. The V and J genes are TRBV19 and TRBJ1-4, with 7 nucleotides matching TRBD1. V shed 5 bases and J 5 bases; nucleotides not matched to a gene: 8. The CDR3 consists of 15 residues. Germline-derived CDR1 and CDR2 are LNHDA and SQIVND (reference sequence). CDR3 in amino acids: CASSPYGGGNEKLFF. CDR3 DNA: TGTGCCAGTAGTCCGTACGGAGGGGGCAATGAAAAACTGTTTTTT.

Details on this clonotype: The junction differs from germline at one of its ends, possibly a read error. The rearrangement uses TRBV2 and TRBJ2-1, with D tentatively TRBD2 (5 bases). This CDR3 comprises 14 residues. CDR1 and CDR2 from the germline V gene are SNHLY and FYNNEI. CDR3 DNA: TGTGCCAGCAGTGGGACTGGCTCCTACAATAAGCAGTTCTTC. Its translation: CASSGTGSYNKQFF.

This clonotype was seen ten or more times. This chain uses TRBV5-1 with TRBJ2-5, with D maybe TRBD2 (5 bases). The V end lost 4 bases, the J end lost 0 bases, and 7 bases lay between the germline ends. This CDR3 has 13 residues. The germline gives CDR1 SGHRS, CDR2 YFSETQ. The CDR3 here is CASSRGNQETQYF. The CDR3 coding sequence is TGCGCCAGCAGCCGGGGAAACCAAGAGACCCAGTACTTC.